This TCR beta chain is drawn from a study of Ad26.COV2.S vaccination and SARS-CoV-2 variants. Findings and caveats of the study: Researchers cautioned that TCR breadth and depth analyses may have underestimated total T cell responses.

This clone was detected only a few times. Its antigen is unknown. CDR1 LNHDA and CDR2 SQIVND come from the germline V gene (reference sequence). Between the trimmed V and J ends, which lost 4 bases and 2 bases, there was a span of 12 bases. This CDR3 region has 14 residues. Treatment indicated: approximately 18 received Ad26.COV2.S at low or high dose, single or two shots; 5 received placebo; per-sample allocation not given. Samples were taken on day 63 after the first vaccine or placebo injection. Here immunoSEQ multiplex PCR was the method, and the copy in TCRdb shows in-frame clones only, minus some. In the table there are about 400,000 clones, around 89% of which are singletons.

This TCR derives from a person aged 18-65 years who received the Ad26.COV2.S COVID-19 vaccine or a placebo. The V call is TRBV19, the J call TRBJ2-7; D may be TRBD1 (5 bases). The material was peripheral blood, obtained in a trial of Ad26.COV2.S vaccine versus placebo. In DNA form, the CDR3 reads TGTGCCAGTAGTACGCTCAGGGAACCCTACGAGCAGTACTTC. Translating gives CASSTLREPYEQYF.